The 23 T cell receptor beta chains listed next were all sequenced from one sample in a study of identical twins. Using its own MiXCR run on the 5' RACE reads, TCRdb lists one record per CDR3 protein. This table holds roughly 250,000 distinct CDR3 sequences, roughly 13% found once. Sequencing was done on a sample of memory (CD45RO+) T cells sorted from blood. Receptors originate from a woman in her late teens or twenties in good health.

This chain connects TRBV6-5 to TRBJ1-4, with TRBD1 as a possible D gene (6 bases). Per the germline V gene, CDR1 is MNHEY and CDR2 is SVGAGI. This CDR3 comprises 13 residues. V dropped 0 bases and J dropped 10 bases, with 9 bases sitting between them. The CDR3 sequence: CASSYSRTAKLFF. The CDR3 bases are TGTGCCAGCAGTTACTCTAGGACAGCAAAACTGTTTTTT.

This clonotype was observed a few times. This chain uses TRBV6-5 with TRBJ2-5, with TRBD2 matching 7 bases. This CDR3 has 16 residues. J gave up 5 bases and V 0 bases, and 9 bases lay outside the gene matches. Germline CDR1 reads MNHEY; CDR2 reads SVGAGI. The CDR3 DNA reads TGTGCCAGCAGTTACTCCTGGGAGGGAGTGATTGAGACCCAGTACTTC. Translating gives CASSYSWEGVIETQYF.

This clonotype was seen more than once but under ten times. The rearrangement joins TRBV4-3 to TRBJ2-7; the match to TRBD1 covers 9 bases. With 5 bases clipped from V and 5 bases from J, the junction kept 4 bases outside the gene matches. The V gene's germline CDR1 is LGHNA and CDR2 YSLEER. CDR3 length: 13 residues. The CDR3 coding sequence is TGCGCCAGCAGCACGCGGACAGGGGACGAGCAGTACTTC. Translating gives CASSTRTGDEQYF.

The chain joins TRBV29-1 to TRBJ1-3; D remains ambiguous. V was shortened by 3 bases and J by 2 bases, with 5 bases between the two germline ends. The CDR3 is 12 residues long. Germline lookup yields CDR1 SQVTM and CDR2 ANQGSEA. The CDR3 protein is CSVEGPGNTIYF. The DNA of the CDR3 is TGCAGCGTTGAGGGTCCTGGAAACACCATATATTTT.

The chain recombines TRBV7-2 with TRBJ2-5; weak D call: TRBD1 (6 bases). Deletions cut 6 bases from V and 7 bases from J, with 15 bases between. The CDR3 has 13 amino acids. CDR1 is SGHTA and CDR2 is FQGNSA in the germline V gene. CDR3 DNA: TGTGCCAGCAGACCCCCCACAGGGCGGACCCAGTACTTC. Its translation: CASRPPTGRTQYF.

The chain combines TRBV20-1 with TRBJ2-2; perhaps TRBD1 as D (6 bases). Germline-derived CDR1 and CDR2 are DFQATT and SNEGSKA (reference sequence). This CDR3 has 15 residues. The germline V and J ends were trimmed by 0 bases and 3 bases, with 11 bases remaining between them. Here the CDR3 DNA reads TGCAGTGCTAGAGATCGAACAGGGTACACCGGGGAGCTGTTTTTT. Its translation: CSARDRTGYTGELFF.

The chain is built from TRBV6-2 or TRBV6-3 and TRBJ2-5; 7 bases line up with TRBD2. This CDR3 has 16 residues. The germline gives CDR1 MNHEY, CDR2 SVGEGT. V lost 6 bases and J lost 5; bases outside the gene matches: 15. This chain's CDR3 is CASSWMGTILRETQYF. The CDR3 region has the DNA TGTGCCAGCAGCTGGATGGGGACTATCCTCAGGGAGACCCAGTACTTC.

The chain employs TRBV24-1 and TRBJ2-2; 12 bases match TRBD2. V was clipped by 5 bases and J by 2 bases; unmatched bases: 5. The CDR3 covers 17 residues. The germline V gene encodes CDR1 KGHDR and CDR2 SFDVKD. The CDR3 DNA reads TGTGCCACCAGTGGACGGACTAGCGGGGTAAACACCGGGGAGCTGTTTTTT. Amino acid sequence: CATSGRTSGVNTGELFF.

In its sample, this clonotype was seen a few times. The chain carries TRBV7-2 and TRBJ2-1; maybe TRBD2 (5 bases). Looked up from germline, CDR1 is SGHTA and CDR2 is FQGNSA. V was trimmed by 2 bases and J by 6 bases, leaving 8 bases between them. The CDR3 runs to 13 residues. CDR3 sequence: CASSLQLVNEQFF. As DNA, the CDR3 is TGTGCCAGCAGCTTACAACTAGTCAATGAGCAGTTCTTC.

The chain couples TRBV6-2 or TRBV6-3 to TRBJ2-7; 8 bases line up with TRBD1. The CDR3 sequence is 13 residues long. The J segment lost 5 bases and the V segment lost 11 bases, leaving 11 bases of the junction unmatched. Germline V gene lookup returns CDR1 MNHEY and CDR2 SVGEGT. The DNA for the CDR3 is TGTGCCGTGGAGGAACAGGGGGATGACGAGCAGTACTTC. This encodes CAVEEQGDDEQYF.

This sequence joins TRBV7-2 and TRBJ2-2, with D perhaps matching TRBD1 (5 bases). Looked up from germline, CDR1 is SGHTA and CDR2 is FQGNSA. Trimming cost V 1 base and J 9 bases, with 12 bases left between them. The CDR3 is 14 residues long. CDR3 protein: CASSLGQSSRELFF. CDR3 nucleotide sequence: TGTGCCAGCAGCTTAGGACAGTCCAGTCGGGAGCTGTTTTTT.

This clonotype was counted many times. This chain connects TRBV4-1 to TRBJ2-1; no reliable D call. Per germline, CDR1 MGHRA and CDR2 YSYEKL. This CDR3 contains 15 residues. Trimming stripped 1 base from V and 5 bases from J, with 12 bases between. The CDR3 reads CASSQVQGANNEQFF. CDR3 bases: TGCGCCAGCAGCCAAGTCCAAGGCGCGAACAATGAGCAGTTCTTC.

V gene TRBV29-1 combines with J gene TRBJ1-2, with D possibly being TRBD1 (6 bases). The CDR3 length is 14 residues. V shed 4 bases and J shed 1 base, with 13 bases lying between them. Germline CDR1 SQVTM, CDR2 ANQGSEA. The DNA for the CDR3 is TGCAGCGTTGTGGGGGACACTTATAACTATGGCTACACCTTC. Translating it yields CSVVGDTYNYGYTF.

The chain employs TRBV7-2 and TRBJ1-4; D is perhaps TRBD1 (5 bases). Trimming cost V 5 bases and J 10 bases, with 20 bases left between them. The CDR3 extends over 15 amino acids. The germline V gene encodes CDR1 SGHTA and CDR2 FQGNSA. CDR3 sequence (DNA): TGTGCCAGCAGCGCCCGGGACTCCGGGACGGCAAAACTGTTTTTT. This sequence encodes CASSARDSGTAKLFF.

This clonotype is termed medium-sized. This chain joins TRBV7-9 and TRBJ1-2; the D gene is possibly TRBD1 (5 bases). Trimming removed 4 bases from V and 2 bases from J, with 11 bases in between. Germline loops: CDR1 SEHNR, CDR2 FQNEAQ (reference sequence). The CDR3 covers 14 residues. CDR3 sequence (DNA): TGTGCCAGCAGCTACGGGTCAGGGAACTATGGCTACACCTTC. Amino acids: CASSYGSGNYGYTF.

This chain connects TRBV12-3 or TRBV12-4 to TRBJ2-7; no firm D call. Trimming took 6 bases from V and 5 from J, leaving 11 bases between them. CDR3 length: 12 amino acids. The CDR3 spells CASRKGRHEQYF. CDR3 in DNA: TGTGCCAGCAGGAAAGGGCGGCACGAGCAGTACTTC.

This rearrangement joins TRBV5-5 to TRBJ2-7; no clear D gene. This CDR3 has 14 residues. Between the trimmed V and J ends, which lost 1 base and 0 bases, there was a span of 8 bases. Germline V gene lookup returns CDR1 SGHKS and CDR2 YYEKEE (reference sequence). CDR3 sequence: CASSLHRSSYEQYF. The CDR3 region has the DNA TGTGCCAGCAGCTTGCACCGCAGCTCCTACGAGCAGTACTTC.

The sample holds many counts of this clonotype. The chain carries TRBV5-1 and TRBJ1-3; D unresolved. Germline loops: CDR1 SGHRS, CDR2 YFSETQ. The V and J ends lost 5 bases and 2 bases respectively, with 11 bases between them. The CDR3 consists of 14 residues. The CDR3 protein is CASSPVSAGNTIYF. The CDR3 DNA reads TGCGCCAGCAGTCCGGTTAGCGCTGGAAACACCATATATTTT.

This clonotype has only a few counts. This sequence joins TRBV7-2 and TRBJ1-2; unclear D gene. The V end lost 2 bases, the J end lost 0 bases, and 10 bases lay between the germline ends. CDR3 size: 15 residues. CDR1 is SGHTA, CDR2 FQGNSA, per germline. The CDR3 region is CASSLYVRSNYGYTF. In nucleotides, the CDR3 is TGTGCCAGCAGCTTATACGTCCGTTCTAACTATGGCTACACCTTC.

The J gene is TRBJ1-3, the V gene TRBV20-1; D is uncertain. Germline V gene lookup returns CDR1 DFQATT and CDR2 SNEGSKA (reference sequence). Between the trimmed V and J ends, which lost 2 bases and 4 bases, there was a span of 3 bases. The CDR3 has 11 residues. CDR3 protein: CSARTGNTIYF. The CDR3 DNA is TGCAGTGCTAGAACCGGAAACACCATATATTTT.

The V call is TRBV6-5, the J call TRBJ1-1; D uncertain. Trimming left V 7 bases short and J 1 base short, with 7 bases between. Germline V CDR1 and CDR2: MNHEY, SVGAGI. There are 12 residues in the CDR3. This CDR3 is CASKAQNTEAFF. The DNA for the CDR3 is TGTGCCAGCAAGGCACAGAACACTGAAGCTTTCTTT.

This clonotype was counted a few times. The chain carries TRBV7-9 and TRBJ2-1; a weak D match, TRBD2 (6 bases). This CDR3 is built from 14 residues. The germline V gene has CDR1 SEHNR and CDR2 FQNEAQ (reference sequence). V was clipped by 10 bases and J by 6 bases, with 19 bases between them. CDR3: CATPGTRRGNEQFF. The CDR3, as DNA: TGTGCCACCCCGGGGACTCGACGCGGCAATGAGCAGTTCTTC.

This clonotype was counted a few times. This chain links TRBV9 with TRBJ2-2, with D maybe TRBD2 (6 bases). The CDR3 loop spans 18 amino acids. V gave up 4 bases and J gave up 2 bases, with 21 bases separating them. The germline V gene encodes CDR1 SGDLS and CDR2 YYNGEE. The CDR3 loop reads CASSPQRKGGANTGELFF. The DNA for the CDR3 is TGTGCCAGCAGCCCCCAACGTAAGGGCGGGGCCAACACCGGGGAGCTGTTTTTT.